These 3 T cell receptor beta chains were sequenced from one sample in a study of T-cell reconstitution after alpha-beta-depleted transplantation in children. The library targeted TCRbeta and was prepared with unique molecular identifiers. TCRdb reprocessed the PCR reads with MiXCR, giving one entry per CDR3 protein. Of hundreds of thousands of distinct CDR3 sequences in the sample, about a quarter were seen once. Specimen: PBMCs, collected before TCRalphabeta/CD19-depleted stem cell transplant. The receptor source for this set is a girl aged 2-10 years with Fanconi anemia, due to receive a stem cell transplant.

This clonotype was seen a few times. The chain employs TRBV7-3 and TRBJ2-4; a weak D match, TRBD2 (6 bases). The germline V and J ends were trimmed by 5 bases and 2 bases, with 25 bases remaining between them. Germline V gene data show CDR1 as SGHTA and CDR2 as FQGTGA. CDR3 length: 19 residues. CDR3 DNA sequence: TGTGCCAGCAGCCTCTGGAGCGGCGGGACTGGGGGATCCAAAAACATTCAGTACTTC. Residues: CASSLWSGGTGGSKNIQYF.

CDR3 nucleotides: TGCAGTGCTAGAGAACATGGCCACTACGAGCAGTACTTC. The encoded protein is CSAREHGHYEQYF. The chain combines TRBV20-1 with TRBJ2-7, with no clear D. This CDR3 contains 13 residues. The germline V gene encodes CDR1 DFQATT and CDR2 SNEGSKA (reference sequence). V dropped 0 bases and J dropped 3 bases, with 9 bases sitting between them.

This clonotype was counted many times. The J gene is TRBJ1-3, the V gene TRBV6-5, with D possibly TRBD1 on 5 matching bases. V dropped 4 bases and J dropped 2 bases, with 6 bases sitting between them. The CDR3 length is 13 residues. From germline, CDR1 is MNHEY and CDR2 SVGAGI. CDR3 amino acids: CASSSGTGNTIYF. For the CDR3, the DNA is TGTGCCAGCAGTTCAGGGACTGGAAACACCATATATTTT.